This is a list of T cell receptor beta chains from one sample in a study of T cell changes during pregnancy in multiple sclerosis. This table comes from immunoSEQ multiplex PCR, and its TCRdb copy is limited to in-frame clones, with some not included. This sample has about 100,000 clones, with around 93% found just once. The sequencing here drew on peripheral blood, taken in the third trimester of pregnancy. These TCRs come from a female donor in good health, enrolled as a control in a pregnancy study. The CDR3 runs from the conserved cysteine through the conserved F or W. The D gene is left open where the match is weak.

V gene	D gene	J gene	CDR3 protein
TRBV11-3	TRBD2	TRBJ2-1	CASIIAGGNEQFF
TRBV19	TRBD1	TRBJ1-2	CASSIPGQVYLGYTF
TRBV18	TRBD1	TRBJ1-1	CASSQGQGVDEAFF
TRBV7-9	-	TRBJ1-2	CASSSAGTNSNGYTF
TRBV7-6	-	TRBJ1-2	CASSSQANGYTF
TRBV27	-	TRBJ1-2	CASSPGGPGYGYTF
TRBV7-2	-	TRBJ1-1	CASSWGQENTEAFF
TRBV9	-	TRBJ2-1	CASRGTGSSYNEQFF
TRBV4-3	-	TRBJ2-1	CASSQRRQTYNEQFF
TRBV7-3	TRBD2	TRBJ2-1	CASSSLAGGYNEQFF